Presented here are 15 T cell receptor beta chains from one specimen sequenced in a study of cytomegalovirus exposure and HLA in healthy donors. Profiling relied on immunoSEQ multiplex PCR, and the TCRdb table lists in-frame clones only, not all of them. This table has 250,000 to 400,000 clones, nearly 90% appearing once. Material for sequencing was PBMCs. The receptors shown here come from a young man in good health and CMV-seronegative.

Points on this clone: The identical CDR3 is also encoded by other nucleotide sequences in the sample. J is TRBJ1-1 and V is TRBV11-2; D may be TRBD1 (5 bases). The CDR3 is 14 residues long. Germline V CDR1 and CDR2: SGHAT, FQNNGV. V was cut by 1 base and J by 2 bases, with 8 bases left in between. CDR3 amino acids: CASSLAGFNTEAFF. The CDR3 nucleotides are TGTGCCAGCAGCTTAGCAGGGTTCAACACTGAAGCTTTCTTT.

This chain links TRBV2 with TRBJ2-5; perhaps TRBD2 as D (6 bases). The germline CDR1 and CDR2 sequences are SNHLY and FYNNEI. The CDR3 is 13 amino acids. The V end was cut by 8 bases, the J end by 5 bases, with 15 bases between. As DNA, the CDR3 is TGTGCCAGCGAAAGGGGAGGCTGGGAGACCCAGTACTTC. Residues: CASERGGWETQYF.

The DNA for the CDR3 is TGTGCCAGTAGCCTTGCCGCGGGGGAGCGGGCCCAGTACTTC. This translates into CASSLAAGERAQYF. This chain connects TRBV19 to TRBJ2-5; 7 bases align to TRBD2. The CDR3 totals 14 residues. After removal of 6 bases from V and 9 bases from J, the junction contained 13 bases not matched to a gene. Germline CDR1 reads LNHDA; CDR2 reads SQIVND (reference sequence).

This clone was recorded once. The chain employs TRBV27 and TRBJ1-1; TRBD1 aligns across 8 bases. The germline V gene encodes CDR1 MNHEY and CDR2 SMNVEV (reference sequence). The V and J ends lost 5 bases and 5 bases, in that order; junction bases with no gene match: 10. This CDR3 spans 15 amino acids. The CDR3 region has the DNA TGTGCCAGCAGTCCCTCTGGGACAGGAGGAACTGAAGCTTTCTTT. Translating it yields CASSPSGTGGTEAFF.

This sequence joins TRBV27 and TRBJ1-5; TRBD1 matches at 9 bases. The CDR3 totals 17 residues. Germline lookup yields CDR1 MNHEY and CDR2 SMNVEV (reference sequence). Trimming cost V 6 bases and J 3 bases; bases outside gene matches: 12. The CDR3 is CASRDSGQGDYNQPQHF. CDR3 DNA: TGTGCCAGCAGGGACTCGGGACAGGGTGATTACAATCAGCCCCAGCATTTT.

V and J are TRBV2 and TRBJ2-5; D not certain. CDR3 length equals 13 residues. Trimming left V 7 bases short and J 2 bases short, with 11 bases between. Germline CDR1 and CDR2: SNHLY and FYNNEI. The CDR3: CASTLNRQETQYF. The CDR3 DNA is TGTGCCAGCACCCTCAACAGACAAGAGACCCAGTACTTC.

The J gene is TRBJ1-1, the V gene TRBV9; 12 nucleotides line up with TRBD1. CDR1 is SGDLS, CDR2 YYNGEE, per germline. The CDR3 loop spans 19 amino acids. The junction had 10 bases not matched to a gene; V was cut back by 0 bases and J by 1 base. CDR3 region: CASSVVYGDRGPRNTEAFF. CDR3 DNA: TGTGCCAGCAGCGTAGTCTATGGGGACAGGGGGCCGAGGAACACTGAAGCTTTCTTT.

This chain joins TRBV5-6 and TRBJ1-2; D might be TRBD1 (5 bases). Germline CDR1 and CDR2: SGHDT and YYEEEE. Trimming removed 4 bases at V and 5 bases at J, with 18 bases between. The CDR3 sequence is 15 residues long. CDR3 nucleotide sequence: TGTGCCAGCAGCGCCAGGATCGTTTACAGGTATGGCTACACCTTC. This translates into CASSARIVYRYGYTF.

The gene calls are TRBV30 and TRBJ1-4; 12 bases align to TRBD1. The trim removed 5 bases at V and 4 bases at J, leaving 5 bases unmatched. Germline CDR1 and CDR2: GTSNPN and SVGIG (reference sequence). CDR3 length: 15 amino acids. The CDR3 loop is CAWRDRGLNNEKLFF. In nucleotides, the CDR3 is TGTGCCTGGCGGGACAGGGGGCTGAATAATGAAAAACTGTTTTTT.

V usage is TRBV9 and J usage is TRBJ2-5; TRBD2 matches at 7 bases. The CDR3 has 13 amino acids. Per germline, CDR1 SGDLS and CDR2 YYNGEE. The J segment lost 4 bases and the V segment lost 1 base, leaving 1 base of the junction unmatched. The CDR3 reads CASSVWEGETQYF. For the CDR3, the DNA is TGTGCCAGCAGCGTATGGGAGGGAGAGACCCAGTACTTC.

A single count supports this clone. The rearrangement joins TRBV4-3 to TRBJ1-2, with TRBD1 identical over 7 bases. CDR3 length equals 15 residues. Germline V gene data show CDR1 as LGHNA and CDR2 as YSLEER. Trimming at V came to 0 bases and at J to 7 bases, leaving 8 bases not matched to a gene. Written as DNA, the CDR3 is TGCGCCAGCAGCCAAGACCGGGACAGACACGGTGGCTACACCTTC. It is translated as CASSQDRDRHGGYTF.

V usage is TRBV19 and J usage is TRBJ1-6; D gene unclear. The V gene lost 0 bases and the J gene lost 10 bases, with 4 bases spanning the gap. Germline loops: CDR1 LNHDA, CDR2 SQIVND (reference sequence). The CDR3 runs 12 residues. The CDR3 region has the DNA TGTGCCAGTAGTATAGAGAGGTCACCCCTCCACTTT. Its protein is CASSIERSPLHF.

The V and J genes are TRBV5-6 and TRBJ2-5, with D possibly being TRBD2 (5 bases). Trimming took off 1 base at V and 5 bases at J, with 18 bases between the two ends. Germline CDR1 and CDR2: SGHDT and YYEEEE. The length of the CDR3 is 16 residues. The CDR3 reads CASSLLATGVGETQYF. CDR3 DNA: TGTGCCAGCAGCTTGTTGGCCACCGGGGTTGGGGAGACCCAGTACTTC. Using reference TRBV5-6 and TRBJ2-5 for the parts outside the CDR3, the full variable domain is DAGVTQSPTHLIKTRGQQVTLRCSPKSGHDTVSWYQQALGQGPQFIFQYYEEEERQRGNFPDRFSGHQFPNYSSELNVNALLLGDSALYLCASSLLATGVGETQYFGPGTRLLVL.

The chain uses TRBV14 and TRBJ2-5; no clear D gene. The germline V and J ends were trimmed by 0 bases and 7 bases, with 9 bases remaining between them. Germline CDR1 is SGHDN and CDR2 is FVKESK. CDR3 length equals 13 residues. CDR3: CASSQDMAWTQYF. The CDR3 DNA reads TGTGCCAGCAGCCAAGATATGGCATGGACCCAGTACTTC.

The genes are TRBV5-4 and TRBJ1-3; 7 bases are shared with TRBD1. The CDR3 has 15 residues. Germline V lookup: CDR1 SGHNT, CDR2 YYREEE (reference sequence). V trimming: 1 base; J trimming: 3 bases; junction bases outside the gene matches: 4. CDR3 protein: CASSLKGAGGNTIYF. The CDR3 bases are TGTGCCAGCAGCTTGAAGGGGGCCGGTGGAAACACCATATATTTT.